This TCR beta chain was documented in a study of blood T cell repertoires in COVID-19. Study at large: Samples taken during acute and convalescent COVID-19 were collected in the United States, Italy and Spain. The cDNA or gDNA used as material had been derived from T cells, B-cell-depleted T cells, or PBMCs.

J lost 7 bases, V lost 1 base, and 6 bases had no gene match. Germline loops: CDR1 SEHNR, CDR2 FQNEAQ (reference sequence). The CDR3 extends over 14 amino acids. Followed longitudinally, the Seattle patients had been enrolled during active infection. Authors' analysis steps: The authors estimated nucleated cell counts from reference gene primer amplification. Libraries were prepared by immunoSEQ multiplex PCR; TCRdb keeps only in-frame clonotypes and omits some of them. V and J calls and clone size come straight from that table; D and trimming were deduced from the DNA. The sample lists 250,000 to 350,000 clones, around 90% seen once, with nearly 7% in the top ten. This clone was found once.

The TCR sequence derives from a woman in her twenties or thirties with COVID-19, enrolled during active disease. This chain connects TRBV7-9 to TRBJ2-7; TRBD2 matches 8 bases. Sequenced: peripheral blood. CDR3 nucleotide sequence: TGTGCCAGCAGCTTAGGAGGGGGACTAGGGGAGCAGTACTTC. This gives the protein CASSLGGGLGEQYF.